The text below deals with one T cell receptor beta chain. Antigen: not known. The germline gives CDR1 SGHAT, CDR2 FQNNGV. The CDR3 extends over 17 amino acids. V trimming: 4 bases; J trimming: 4 bases; junction bases outside the gene matches: 10. The record originates from a study of cytotoxic CD8 clonotypes in ibrutinib-treated CLL. Sequencing was designed to attain a depth spanning 1 in 200,000 to 1 in 1 million T cells. Profiled with immunoSEQ multiplex PCR; TCRdb holds only in-frame clones, not every one. The table has hundreds of thousands of clones, around 70% seen once. Whole-study results and caveats: The study found baseline clonality above age-matched healthy donors, tracking circulating CD8+ T-cell counts. Whereas clonality rose at ibrutinib response, it declined toward baseline at progression.

Cryopreserved PBMCs were the source of around 2 micrograms of genomic DNA, which went to TCR beta libraries. Sample: PBMCs, taken after 24 months of ibrutinib treatment. The receptor's source is a human donor with chronic lymphocytic leukemia. The chain couples TRBV11-2 to TRBJ2-5; 12 positions match TRBD1. This chain's CDR3 is CASSSFPGQGARETQYF. CDR3 DNA sequence: TGTGCCAGCAGCTCATTCCCGGGACAGGGGGCCCGAGAGACCCAGTACTTC. The whole variable domain, filled in from reference TRBV11-2 and TRBJ2-5, reads EAGVAQSPRYKIIEKRQSVAFWCNPISGHATLYWYQQILGQGPKLLIQFQNNGVVDDSQLPKDRFSAERLKGVDSTLKIQPAKLEDSAVYLCASSSFPGQGARETQYFGPGTRLLVL.